The rows below give T cell receptor beta chains drawn from one sample of a study of CXCR3-negative and CXCR3-positive naive CD8 T cells. TCRdb re-analyzed the 5' RACE reads; it lists each CDR3 protein once, without DNA. Listed are more than 75,000 distinct CDR3 sequences; about 0.62% falls within the top ten. Specimen: naive CXCR3+ CD8+ T cells from blood. The receptor source for this set is a human donor in good health. Some clones in this sample may be carry-over from other donors' samples. CDR3s include the opening cysteine and the closing phenylalanine or tryptophan.

j_call: TRBJ2-7
v_call: TRBV7-9
cdr3_aa: CASRGTSNYEQYF

j_call: TRBJ1-1
v_call: TRBV2
cdr3_aa: CASSNRGPNTEAFF

j_call: TRBJ2-7
v_call: TRBV14
cdr3_aa: CASSQYTYEQYF

j_call: TRBJ2-2
v_call: TRBV2
cdr3_aa: CASSPTGGNTGELFF

j_call: TRBJ2-1
v_call: TRBV3-1
cdr3_aa: CASSQTQIHLYNEQFF

j_call: TRBJ2-1
v_call: TRBV5-1
cdr3_aa: CASSLLLAGVYNEQFF

j_call: TRBJ1-5
v_call: TRBV15
cdr3_aa: CATSVSNQPQHF

j_call: TRBJ2-3
v_call: TRBV14
cdr3_aa: CASSQDAGGADTQYF

j_call: TRBJ2-5
v_call: TRBV11-2
cdr3_aa: CASSASGLQETLYF

j_call: TRBJ2-1
v_call: TRBV11-2
cdr3_aa: CASSFSPGQGKPPSYNEQFF

j_call: TRBJ2-7
v_call: TRBV3-1
cdr3_aa: CASSQGSRPYEQYF

j_call: TRBJ2-7
v_call: TRBV29-1
cdr3_aa: CSVFRGVHEQYF

j_call: TRBJ1-1
v_call: TRBV28
cdr3_aa: CASLTGPPFTEAFF

j_call: TRBJ2-7
v_call: TRBV18
cdr3_aa: CASSPVSERGFMEQYF

j_call: TRBJ1-1
v_call: TRBV28
cdr3_aa: CASSFRGRNTEAFF

j_call: TRBJ2-1
v_call: TRBV4-1
cdr3_aa: CASSQYPHRSNNEQFF

j_call: TRBJ2-2
v_call: TRBV7-9
cdr3_aa: CASTGQANTGELFF

j_call: TRBJ1-1
v_call: TRBV2
cdr3_aa: CASRPGTSNTEAFF

j_call: TRBJ2-7
v_call: TRBV27
cdr3_aa: CASSTFSGRSSYEQYF

j_call: TRBJ1-1
v_call: TRBV27
cdr3_aa: CASSLNPTGGTEAFF

j_call: TRBJ2-1
v_call: TRBV12-3/TRBV12-4
cdr3_aa: CASSGGTSGYNEQFF

j_call: TRBJ2-3
v_call: TRBV28
cdr3_aa: CASSFVAGGHTTDTQYF

j_call: TRBJ2-2
v_call: TRBV28
cdr3_aa: CASRPYTDTGELFF

j_call: TRBJ2-4
v_call: TRBV2
cdr3_aa: CASREDGNIQYF

j_call: TRBJ2-1
v_call: TRBV5-1
cdr3_aa: CASSLASGGLYNEQFF

j_call: TRBJ2-7
v_call: TRBV28
cdr3_aa: CASEGQGYDEQYF

j_call: TRBJ2-7
v_call: TRBV6-2/TRBV6-3
cdr3_aa: CASSFGPTAGYEQYF

j_call: TRBJ2-7
v_call: TRBV12-3/TRBV12-4
cdr3_aa: CASSLYDRVQPYEQYF

j_call: TRBJ2-5
v_call: TRBV25-1
cdr3_aa: CASSDLFGEIWETQYF

j_call: TRBJ2-5
v_call: TRBV5-4
cdr3_aa: CASSALGTVETQYF

j_call: TRBJ2-7
v_call: TRBV9
cdr3_aa: CASSVDRAGYEQYF

j_call: TRBJ1-2
v_call: TRBV29-1
cdr3_aa: CSVEATGAAGYTF

j_call: TRBJ1-1
v_call: TRBV7-9
cdr3_aa: CASSPPTGSTEAFF

j_call: TRBJ2-6
v_call: TRBV4-2
cdr3_aa: CASSQDPEAGGANVLTF

j_call: TRBJ1-1
v_call: TRBV7-9
cdr3_aa: CASSFGRETEAFF

j_call: TRBJ1-1
v_call: TRBV28
cdr3_aa: CASTNMGHLTGGAFF

j_call: TRBJ2-2
v_call: TRBV7-6
cdr3_aa: CASSFRDSNGELFF

j_call: TRBJ2-3
v_call: TRBV20-1
cdr3_aa: CSTLGTASTDTQYF

j_call: TRBJ2-1
v_call: TRBV28
cdr3_aa: CASSLRWQGDHNEQFF

j_call: TRBJ2-7
v_call: TRBV5-1
cdr3_aa: CASSGGHPYEQYF

j_call: TRBJ2-7
v_call: TRBV10-3
cdr3_aa: CAISEGLAGTYEQYF

j_call: TRBJ2-7
v_call: TRBV21-1
cdr3_aa: CASPQRQPPCEQYF

j_call: TRBJ1-5
v_call: TRBV12-3/TRBV12-4
cdr3_aa: CASSTRGQGAGNQPQHF

j_call: TRBJ2-7
v_call: TRBV6-5
cdr3_aa: CASSFGQGGPSYEQYF

j_call: TRBJ2-2
v_call: TRBV10-3
cdr3_aa: CATRGDAGELFF

j_call: TRBJ1-1
v_call: TRBV24-1
cdr3_aa: CATSDSLTNTEAFF